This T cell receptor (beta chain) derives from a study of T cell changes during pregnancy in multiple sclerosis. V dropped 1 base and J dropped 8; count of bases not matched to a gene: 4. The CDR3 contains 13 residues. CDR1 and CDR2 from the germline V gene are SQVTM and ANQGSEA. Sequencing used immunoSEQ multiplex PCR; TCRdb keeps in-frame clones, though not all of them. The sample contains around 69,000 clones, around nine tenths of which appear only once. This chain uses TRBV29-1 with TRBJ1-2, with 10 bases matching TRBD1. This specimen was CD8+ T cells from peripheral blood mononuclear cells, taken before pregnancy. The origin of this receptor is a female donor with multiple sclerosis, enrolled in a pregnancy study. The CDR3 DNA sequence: TGCAGCGTTGAAGGACAGGGGGCGGGAGGCTACACCTTC. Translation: CSVEGQGAGGYTF.